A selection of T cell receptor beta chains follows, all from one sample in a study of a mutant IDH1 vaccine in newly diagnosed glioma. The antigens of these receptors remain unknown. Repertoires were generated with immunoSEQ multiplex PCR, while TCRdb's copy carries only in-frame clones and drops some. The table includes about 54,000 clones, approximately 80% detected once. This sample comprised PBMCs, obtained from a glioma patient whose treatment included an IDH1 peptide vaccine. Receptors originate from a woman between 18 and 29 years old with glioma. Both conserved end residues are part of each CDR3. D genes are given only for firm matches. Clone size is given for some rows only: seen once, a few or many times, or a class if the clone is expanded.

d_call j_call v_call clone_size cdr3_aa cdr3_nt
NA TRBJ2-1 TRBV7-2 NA CASSFFRVADNEQFF TGTGCCAGCAGCTTCTTCCGGGTGGCAGACAATGAGCAGTTCTTC
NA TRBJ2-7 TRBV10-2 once CASSEGERVTYEQYF TGCGCCAGCAGTGAGGGAGAGCGGGTAACCTACGAGCAGTACTTC
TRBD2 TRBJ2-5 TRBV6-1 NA CASSEGSGSHETQYF TGTGCCAGCAGTGAAGGTAGCGGGAGTCACGAGACCCAGTACTTC
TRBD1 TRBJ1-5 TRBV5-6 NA CASSFTGTAYQPQHF TGTGCCAGCAGCTTTACCGGGACAGCCTATCAGCCCCAGCATTTT
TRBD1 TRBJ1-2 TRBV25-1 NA CASSGGTAKYGYTF TGTGCCAGCAGTGGGGGGACAGCAAAATATGGCTACACCTTC
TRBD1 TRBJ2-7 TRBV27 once CASSLSNPFGTGHYEQYF TGTGCCAGCAGTTTATCGAATCCCTTCGGGACAGGGCACTACGAGCAGTACTTC
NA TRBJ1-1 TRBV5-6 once CASSLQGYMNTEAFF TGTGCCAGCAGCTTGCAAGGCTACATGAACACTGAAGCTTTCTTT
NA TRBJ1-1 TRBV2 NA CASRWGSVMNTEAFF TGTGCCAGCAGGTGGGGGTCGGTCATGAACACTGAAGCTTTCTTT
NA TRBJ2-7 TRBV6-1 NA CASLGASALYEQYF TGTGCCAGCCTGGGGGCTAGCGCCCTTTACGAGCAGTACTTC
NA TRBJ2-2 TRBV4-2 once CASSQEGPGSVGELFF TGTGCCAGCAGCCAAGAGGGTCCAGGGTCCGTCGGGGAGCTGTTTTTT
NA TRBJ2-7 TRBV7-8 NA CASSLSTSYEQYF TGTGCCAGCAGCTTAAGCACATCGTACGAGCAGTACTTC
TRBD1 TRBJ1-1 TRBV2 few CASSEAPKTGPEAFF TGTGCCAGCAGTGAAGCACCCAAGACAGGGCCTGAAGCTTTCTTT
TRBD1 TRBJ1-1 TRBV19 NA CASKDRGIGDTEAFF TGTGCCAGTAAGGACAGGGGCATCGGTGACACTGAAGCTTTCTTT
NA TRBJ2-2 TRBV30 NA CAWRVGSFDTGELFF TGTGCCTGGAGGGTGGGCAGCTTTGACACCGGGGAGCTGTTTTTT
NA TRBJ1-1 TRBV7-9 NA CASSSKGGKNTEAFF TGTGCCAGCAGCTCCAAGGGCGGAAAGAACACTGAAGCTTTCTTT
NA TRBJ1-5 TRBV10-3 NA CAISESGSNQPQHF TGTGCCATCAGTGAGTCAGGTAGCAATCAGCCCCAGCATTTT
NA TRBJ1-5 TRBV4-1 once CASSQSRGGVDQPQHF TGCGCCAGCAGCCAGTCCCGTGGGGGGGTCGATCAGCCCCAGCATTTT
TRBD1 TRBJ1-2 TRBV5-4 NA CASTLGQATYGYTF TGTGCCAGCACCCTCGGACAGGCGACCTATGGCTACACCTTC
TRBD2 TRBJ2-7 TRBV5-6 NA CASSYHLAGSAYEQYF TGTGCCAGCAGCTATCACTTAGCGGGATCAGCCTACGAGCAGTACTTC
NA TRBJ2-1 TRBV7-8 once CASSQSWRGPRGSNEQFF TGTGCCAGCAGTCAGAGCTGGCGGGGGCCCAGGGGGAGCAATGAGCAGTTCTTC
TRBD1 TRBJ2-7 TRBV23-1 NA CASSHWGQEKEGSYEQYF TGCGCCAGCAGTCATTGGGGACAGGAAAAGGAGGGCTCCTACGAGCAGTACTTC
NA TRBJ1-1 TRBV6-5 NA CASSYSRQQRTEAFF TGTGCCAGCAGTTACTCGAGGCAGCAGCGGACTGAAGCTTTCTTT
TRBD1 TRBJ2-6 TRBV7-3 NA CASSSNSIHTGAGANVLTF TGTGCCAGCAGCTCCAACTCCATCCACACAGGGGCTGGGGCCAACGTCCTGACTTTC
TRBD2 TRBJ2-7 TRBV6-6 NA CASSSGSGRATYEQYF TGTGCCAGCAGTTCCGGAAGCGGGAGGGCTACCTACGAGCAGTACTTC
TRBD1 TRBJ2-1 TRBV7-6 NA CASSLMIGQDDNEQFF TGTGCCAGCAGCTTAATGATTGGACAGGATGACAATGAGCAGTTCTTC
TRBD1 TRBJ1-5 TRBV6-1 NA CASTGRDRGIQPQHF TGTGCCAGCACGGGACGGGACAGGGGCATTCAGCCCCAGCATTTT